These T cell receptor beta chains were read from a single sample in a study of cytomegalovirus exposure and HLA in healthy donors. The table came from immunoSEQ multiplex PCR; TCRdb's copy has only in-frame clones and leaves some out. The sample consists of approximately 190,000 clones, 81% of them appearing once. Source material: PBMCs. These receptors were taken from a man aged 45-60 years in good health and CMV-seronegative. The CDR3 runs from the conserved cysteine through the conserved F or W. A D gene is named only where the DNA matches it firmly. Size values are once, few and many counts, or a class for expanded clones, and some rows have none.

v_call: TRBV5-4
clone_size: NA
j_call: TRBJ2-7
d_call: NA
cdr3_nt: TGTGCCAGCAGCTTTGCCGGGACACGGGAGCAGTACTTC
cdr3_aa: CASSFAGTREQYF

v_call: TRBV6-5
clone_size: NA
j_call: TRBJ2-7
d_call: NA
cdr3_nt: TGTGCCAGCAAGGACACCTCCTACGAGCAGTACTTC
cdr3_aa: CASKDTSYEQYF

v_call: TRBV28
clone_size: NA
j_call: TRBJ2-3
d_call: NA
cdr3_nt: TGTGCCAGCAGTTTGCGAAGGGGAGGAGCAGATACGCAGTATTTT
cdr3_aa: CASSLRRGGADTQYF

v_call: TRBV6-1
clone_size: NA
j_call: TRBJ1-1
d_call: TRBD1
cdr3_nt: TGTGCCAGCAGTGAAGGGGACAGGGCAGGCGCTTTCTTT
cdr3_aa: CASSEGDRAGAFF

v_call: TRBV19
clone_size: few
j_call: TRBJ1-5
d_call: NA
cdr3_nt: TGTGCCAGTAGTATCGCGACAGGCACTCAGCCCCAGCATTTT
cdr3_aa: CASSIATGTQPQHF

v_call: TRBV7-2
clone_size: NA
j_call: TRBJ1-1
d_call: TRBD1
cdr3_nt: TGTGCCAGCAGCTTATCCGGGACAGGGCGGTCTGAAGCTTTCTTT
cdr3_aa: CASSLSGTGRSEAFF

v_call: TRBV7-2
clone_size: NA
j_call: TRBJ2-5
d_call: NA
cdr3_nt: TGTGCCAGCAGCAGCTACAGAGCCCAAGAGACCCAGTACTTC
cdr3_aa: CASSSYRAQETQYF

v_call: TRBV7-9
clone_size: NA
j_call: TRBJ2-7
d_call: TRBD2
cdr3_nt: TGTGCCAGCAGCTCACTGGGACTAGCGGGGAGCACCTACGAGCAGTACTTC
cdr3_aa: CASSSLGLAGSTYEQYF

v_call: TRBV28
clone_size: NA
j_call: TRBJ1-5
d_call: NA
cdr3_nt: TGTGCCAGCAGTTTGAGTCAGCCCCAGCATTTT
cdr3_aa: CASSLSQPQHF

v_call: TRBV5-4
clone_size: NA
j_call: TRBJ2-5
d_call: NA
cdr3_nt: TGTGCCAGCAGCCCTCCTGGAGCCGAGACCCAGTACTTC
cdr3_aa: CASSPPGAETQYF

v_call: TRBV6-5
clone_size: NA
j_call: TRBJ1-4
d_call: TRBD1
cdr3_nt: TGTGCCAGCAGTCTCGGGACAGGGTTTGAAAAACTGTTTTTT
cdr3_aa: CASSLGTGFEKLFF

v_call: TRBV18
clone_size: NA
j_call: TRBJ1-1
d_call: TRBD1
cdr3_nt: TGTGCCAGCTCATTTGACAGGGGCACTGAAGCTTTCTTT
cdr3_aa: CASSFDRGTEAFF

v_call: TRBV2
clone_size: NA
j_call: TRBJ2-7
d_call: TRBD2
cdr3_nt: TGTGCCAGCACTCTTCCCCGGGGGGTGCAGTACTTC
cdr3_aa: CASTLPRGVQYF

v_call: TRBV11-2
clone_size: few
j_call: TRBJ1-1
d_call: TRBD1
cdr3_nt: TGTGCCAGCAGCATGGGGACAGGGTACGCTGAAGCTTTCTTT
cdr3_aa: CASSMGTGYAEAFF

v_call: TRBV19
clone_size: NA
j_call: TRBJ2-5
d_call: NA
cdr3_nt: TGTGCCAGTAGTCACACAGGGACCCAAGAGACCCAGTACTTC
cdr3_aa: CASSHTGTQETQYF

v_call: TRBV5-6
clone_size: NA
j_call: TRBJ2-3
d_call: TRBD2
cdr3_nt: TGTGCCAGCAGCCCGCCGACTAGCGGGGGGGCCAAGAATACGCAGTATTTT
cdr3_aa: CASSPPTSGGAKNTQYF

v_call: TRBV10-3
clone_size: NA
j_call: TRBJ2-7
d_call: NA
cdr3_nt: TGTGCCATCAGAGAGGGGGAGGCAATTTCCTACGAGCAGTACTTC
cdr3_aa: CAIREGEAISYEQYF

v_call: TRBV6-5
clone_size: few
j_call: TRBJ1-5
d_call: NA
cdr3_nt: TGTGCCAGCAGTTATAATAGCAATCAGCCCCAGCATTTT
cdr3_aa: CASSYNSNQPQHF

v_call: TRBV5-8
clone_size: NA
j_call: TRBJ2-5
d_call: TRBD2
cdr3_nt: TGTGCCAGCAGCTTGGCCTTAGGTAGCGGGGGGACAGAGACCCAGTACTTC
cdr3_aa: CASSLALGSGGTETQYF

v_call: TRBV4-2
clone_size: NA
j_call: TRBJ2-2
d_call: NA
cdr3_nt: TGTGCCAGCAGCCGGTCGGCCGGGGAGCTGTTTTTT
cdr3_aa: CASSRSAGELFF

v_call: TRBV6-8
clone_size: NA
j_call: TRBJ1-5
d_call: TRBD1
cdr3_nt: TGTGCCAGCAGTTACACCGAACACAGGGGGCGGAAGGGCTGGGGCAATCAGCCCCAGCATTTT
cdr3_aa: CASSYTEHRGRKGWGNQPQHF

v_call: TRBV11-3
clone_size: NA
j_call: TRBJ2-5
d_call: TRBD2
cdr3_nt: TGTGCCAGCAGCTTAGGGGGAGGGGCGTGGGGAGAGACCCAGTACTTC
cdr3_aa: CASSLGGGAWGETQYF

v_call: TRBV5-6
clone_size: NA
j_call: TRBJ1-2
d_call: NA
cdr3_nt: TGTGCCAGCAGCCTACCCGGAGGGTCCTGGGGTATTGTGGGCTACACCTTC
cdr3_aa: CASSLPGGSWGIVGYTF

v_call: TRBV4-1
clone_size: NA
j_call: TRBJ1-3
d_call: TRBD1
cdr3_nt: TGCGCCAGCAGCCGGGGAGAGGGGGCTCAAGGAAACACCATATATTTT
cdr3_aa: CASSRGEGAQGNTIYF

v_call: TRBV7-9
clone_size: NA
j_call: TRBJ1-4
d_call: TRBD1
cdr3_nt: TGTTCCAGCAGCTTCGACAGGGCTGTTAATGAAAAACTGTTTTTT
cdr3_aa: CSSSFDRAVNEKLFF

v_call: TRBV10-3
clone_size: NA
j_call: TRBJ2-5
d_call: NA
cdr3_nt: TGTGCCATCAGTGATACTCAAGAGACCCAGTACTTC
cdr3_aa: CAISDTQETQYF

v_call: TRBV5-1
clone_size: NA
j_call: TRBJ2-2
d_call: NA
cdr3_nt: TGCGCCAGCGCGATCGGCGGGGCGGACACCGGGGAGCTGTTTTTT
cdr3_aa: CASAIGGADTGELFF

v_call: TRBV5-4
clone_size: NA
j_call: TRBJ1-2
d_call: NA
cdr3_nt: TGTGCCAGCAGCCCCGGGGGGGATGGCTACACCTTC
cdr3_aa: CASSPGGDGYTF

v_call: TRBV9
clone_size: NA
j_call: TRBJ2-5
d_call: NA
cdr3_nt: TGTGCCAGCAGATCAATGGAGACCCAGTACTTC
cdr3_aa: CASRSMETQYF

v_call: TRBV30
clone_size: NA
j_call: TRBJ2-1
d_call: TRBD2
cdr3_nt: TGTGCCTGGGGACTAGCAGTCCCCAATGAGCAGTTCTTC
cdr3_aa: CAWGLAVPNEQFF

v_call: TRBV7-2
clone_size: NA
j_call: TRBJ2-3
d_call: NA
cdr3_nt: TGTGCCAGCAGTATAACAGGCCCCACAGATACGCAGTATTTT
cdr3_aa: CASSITGPTDTQYF

v_call: TRBV9
clone_size: NA
j_call: TRBJ2-3
d_call: TRBD2
cdr3_nt: TGTGCCAGCAGCGTCGGGACTAGCGGGGCTAGCACAGATACGCAGTATTTT
cdr3_aa: CASSVGTSGASTDTQYF

v_call: TRBV9
clone_size: NA
j_call: TRBJ2-2
d_call: NA
cdr3_nt: TGTGCCAGCAGCGTGGGCAGGGTGGGCACCGGGGAGCTGTTTTTT
cdr3_aa: CASSVGRVGTGELFF

v_call: TRBV7-9
clone_size: NA
j_call: TRBJ1-2
d_call: TRBD1
cdr3_nt: TGTGCCAGCAGTCGACAGGGGGCTGATGGCTACACCTTC
cdr3_aa: CASSRQGADGYTF

v_call: TRBV6-5
clone_size: NA
j_call: TRBJ1-6
d_call: NA
cdr3_nt: TGTGCCAGCTCCAGATTCCCCTATAATTCACCCCTCCACTTT
cdr3_aa: CASSRFPYNSPLHF

v_call: TRBV4-3
clone_size: NA
j_call: TRBJ2-3
d_call: NA
cdr3_nt: TGCGCCAGCAGCCAAGAGGTGAGGTATACGCAGTATTTT
cdr3_aa: CASSQEVRYTQYF

v_call: TRBV9
clone_size: few
j_call: TRBJ1-3
d_call: NA
cdr3_nt: TGTGCCAGCAGCGGGGGAGGGGGCTCTGGAAACACCATATATTTT
cdr3_aa: CASSGGGGSGNTIYF